This T cell receptor beta chain was found in a study of cytomegalovirus exposure and HLA in healthy donors (dated by TCRdb to the late 2010s). As for the study more broadly: An earlier analysis of roughly 570 of the donors reported approximately 280 Gb of sequence data and about 120 million unique TCR beta sequences obtained from around 170 million T cells. An early release that covered approximately 600 HLA-typed donors contained around 300 gigabases of sequencing data and roughly 84 million unique TCR sequences. Of the roughly 420 genotyped donors, more than 75% were placed in the genetic ancestry cluster associated with self-reported Caucasian donors. The study was designed to test whether signatures of past pathogen exposure could be identified by cataloging public T cell receptors. Using immunosequencing, the study profiled T cell repertoires from approximately 700 subjects and related those repertoires to cytomegalovirus serostatus. Along with the approximately 650-subject first cohort, a separate validation cohort of around 110 different subjects was used. To predict cytomegalovirus infection status, the study combined high-throughput TCR immunosequencing, statistical association of individual TCRs with disease status, and machine learning. To study patterns of TCR occurrence, a later analysis re-analyzed previously published TCR beta repertoires from several hundred donors and added high-resolution HLA genotyping. The later analysis used no new phenotypic data to find candidate immune exposures, relying instead on TCR beta sequences and their occurrence across donors. An earlier analysis of fewer than 700 of the donors applied high-throughput TCR beta sequencing to assess whether each TCR beta V gene segment acted as functional or pseudogenic. Alongside the repertoire data, information on donor age, sex, ethnicity and CMV serostatus was compiled. A later genetic analysis used genome-wide SNP genotypes for 398 of the 666 donors, treating that subset as a discovery cohort. Every discovery cohort repertoire had been produced on one sequencing platform. Both class I and class II loci were covered by HLA typing, at four-digit resolution. Typing coverage differed by locus: A, B, C, DRB1 and DQB1 were typed in about 629-640 donors, DQA1 in 522, DPA1 in some 610, and DPB1 in 400 to 490. Roughly 5 DR-DQ haplotypes were handled as single units for association and clustering, since linkage in the cohort was strong. Among around 400 genotyped donors of the cohort, an average of approximately 240,000 unique TCR beta nucleotide sequences were sequenced per donor, about a sixth of them non-productive. General study outcomes and caveats: In a later analysis, the rate of TCR association differed among HLA loci, with DRB1 alleles having the most associated TCRs and HLA-C alleles having the fewest. Broadly in line with IMGT annotations, most TCR beta V segments showed up in productive rearrangements about 90% or about 30% of the time in an earlier analysis of several hundred of the donors. A later analysis reported that several top co-occurrence clusters appeared linked to parvovirus B19, influenza, CMV and Epstein-Barr virus. In this cohort, only TCR beta chains were sequenced, and detectable features were limited by the absence of alpha or paired-chain data. A later analysis associated about 18,000 TCR beta sequences with specific HLA alleles at a false discovery rate of 0.05. Compared with the approximately 700-donor mean, donors in an Asian-associated ancestry cluster had fewer N-insertions in productive TCRs, according to a later genetic analysis. Three of the identified cytomegalovirus-associated TCR beta chains were confirmed in vitro to be specific for cytomegalovirus antigens. HLA typing was unavailable for some donors at each locus, so association tests used only the typed subset. An association between a missense DCLRE1C variant and V-gene and J-gene trimming of TCR beta chains was found in a later genetic analysis and replicated in an independent cohort. Correlated functional status among segregating V segments might reflect linkage disequilibrium, but an unknown experimental factor could not be ruled out. For the cohort, immune exposure information was limited to CMV serostatus. A cluster of highly shared sequence variants was judged likely to be a technical artifact of the sequencing pipeline. Sequencing depth was assumed to be roughly uniform across donors in the presence/absence analyses, though that assumption may not hold. The classifier was reported to diagnose cytomegalovirus status with high specificity and sensitivity in both the original cohort and the validation cohort. According to a later analysis, most CMV-associated TCR beta chains appeared to be HLA-restricted, and the HLA associations seemed to be driven largely by CMV exposure. The authors suggested that the approach could potentially be generalized to other disease states and immunological phenotypes. Over 15 rarely observed V segments, including chromosome 9 orphons, were excluded from the earlier analysis of several hundred of the donors because counts were too low. Across donors, most TCR sequences were observed very rarely, whereas some public TCRs were present in many individuals. In a later analysis, HLA-associated TCR beta chains showed more clonal expansion and lower generation probabilities than non-associated chains that were equally common. Assigning TCR associations to individual alleles was difficult when HLA alleles, especially DR and DQ, strongly co-occurred. The study listed 150 to 200 TCR beta chains as associated with cytomegalovirus. A further reported finding was that TCR beta sequences accurately predicted the HLA-A and HLA-B alleles for most subjects in the first cohort.

With respect to this clone: It has no known antigen specificity. It has no much larger one-base neighbor in the sample; base qualities were not kept.

The cohort was made up of approximately 700 healthy bone marrow donors. Cohort members were all nominally healthy when sampled, although unrecorded immune exposures were likely present. The donor tested CMV seropositive and was one of the 289 seropositive cohort members. Every donor gave a peripheral blood sample, and the peripheral blood mononuclear cells from that sample were used for TCR beta sequencing. The Qiagen DNeasy Blood Extraction Kit was used to extract genomic DNA from the blood cell samples. Receptor amplification or capture employed the immunoSEQ multiplex PCR assay. A mixture of 60 forward primers for TCR Vbeta segments and 13 reverse primers for TCR Jbeta segments was used in the multiplex PCR. Amplification of the CDR3 region of rearranged TCR beta genes was performed with a multiplex PCR assay on genomic DNA. Amplified TCR beta libraries were sequenced as 87-base-pair reads on the Illumina HiSeq System. The paper's processing steps were these. A later analysis tallied about 77 million unique TCR beta chains across the 650 to 750 repertoires, and approximately 12 million of those chains were shared by two or more donors. A nearest-neighbor algorithm error-corrected the raw reads and collapsed the reads into unique sequences, merging closely related sequences to remove PCR and sequencing errors. Alignment of CDR3 sequences to IMGT reference sequences was used to assign V, D and J gene segments. For a sequence to be retained, a match of at least six nucleotides to both a V gene segment and a J gene segment was required. Rearrangements were classified as productive when the CDR3 lacked stop codons and remained in frame with V and J, and all other rearrangements were classified as non-productive. Following IMGT convention, CDR3 was defined as the stretch from the second conserved V-encoded cysteine up to the conserved J-encoded phenylalanine. The earlier analysis of roughly 590 of the donors excluded any sequence lacking an unambiguous match to a single V gene segment. In an earlier analysis of a few hundred of the donors, V segments were called functional above 56.7% productive rearrangements and were called segregating when the between-donor standard deviation exceeded 5%. To diagnose cytomegalovirus status from the catalog of TCR beta chain sequences, a statistical classification framework was built. V and J gene assignment, in a later analysis, came from comparing TCR nucleotide sequences with IMGT/GENE-DB human TR gene sequences. The TCRdist pipeline was used in a later analysis to assign CDR3 sequences and most-parsimonious VDJ recombination scenarios. In a later analysis, every TCR beta chain was defined by the combination of its CDR3 amino acid sequence and its V-gene family, and reads without a unique V-gene family were dropped. To address suspected cross-contamination and a sequencing artifact, a later analysis removed around 600 highly shared, low-generation-probability nucleotide sequences. A later analysis calculated a clonal expansion index for each public chain from normalized within-repertoire ranks of inferred template counts. A later analysis computed generation probabilities with a VDJ recombination model fitted to out-of-frame rearrangements, and checked the results against IGoR. In a later analysis, hypergeometric tests were used to score TCR-TCR, TCR-HLA and TCR-CMV co-occurrence, with a repertoire-size bias correction applied to TCR pairs. In a later analysis, false discovery rates were estimated by permuting HLA or CMV assignments 20 times. In a later analysis, co-occurring TCRs were grouped with DBSCAN, and TCRdist sequence similarity was added when clustering was performed within HLA-allele-positive subsets. Repertoires with fewer than 30,000 or more than 120,000 public chains, plus five repertoires with anomalous nucleotide sharing, were excluded from co-occurrence clustering. Imported from immuneACCESS, the table was reduced by TCRdb to in-frame sequences with V and J called. These copies leave out some clones; in studies compared against another copy, an unresolved V gene accounts for under half, and the cause of the remainder is not known. For V, J and clone size, that table is used; D and trimming come from the DNA. Here the sample has 200,000 or so clones; 77% occur a single time. Approximately 2% of the sample rests with the top ten.

Specimen: PBMCs. The sequence came from a woman aged 30 to 39 in good health and CMV-seropositive.

The bases read TGCGCCAGCAGCTTCCCCGAGACAGGGGATGAAAAACTGTTTTTT. This codes for CASSFPETGDEKLFF. The V and J genes are TRBV5-1 and TRBJ1-4; 8 bases in the middle match TRBD1. The germline V gene specifies SGHRS as CDR1 and YFSETQ as CDR2. CDR3 length: 15 amino acids, cysteine to phenylalanine. The DNA shown is the 45-base CDR3, in frame from base 1. Unmatched junction bases come to 6, with V trimmed by 2 bases and J by 6 bases.